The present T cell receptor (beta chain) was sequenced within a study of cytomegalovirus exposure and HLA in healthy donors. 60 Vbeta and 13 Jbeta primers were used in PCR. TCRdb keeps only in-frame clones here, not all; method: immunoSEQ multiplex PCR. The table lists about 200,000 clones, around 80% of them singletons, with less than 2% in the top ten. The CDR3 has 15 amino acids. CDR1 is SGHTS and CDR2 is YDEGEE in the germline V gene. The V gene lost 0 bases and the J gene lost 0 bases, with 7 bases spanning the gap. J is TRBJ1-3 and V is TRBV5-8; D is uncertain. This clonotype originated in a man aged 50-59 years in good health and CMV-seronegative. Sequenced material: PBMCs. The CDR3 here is CASSLGVNSGNTIYF. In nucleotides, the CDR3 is TGTGCCAGCAGCTTGGGTGTTAACTCTGGAAACACCATATATTTT.